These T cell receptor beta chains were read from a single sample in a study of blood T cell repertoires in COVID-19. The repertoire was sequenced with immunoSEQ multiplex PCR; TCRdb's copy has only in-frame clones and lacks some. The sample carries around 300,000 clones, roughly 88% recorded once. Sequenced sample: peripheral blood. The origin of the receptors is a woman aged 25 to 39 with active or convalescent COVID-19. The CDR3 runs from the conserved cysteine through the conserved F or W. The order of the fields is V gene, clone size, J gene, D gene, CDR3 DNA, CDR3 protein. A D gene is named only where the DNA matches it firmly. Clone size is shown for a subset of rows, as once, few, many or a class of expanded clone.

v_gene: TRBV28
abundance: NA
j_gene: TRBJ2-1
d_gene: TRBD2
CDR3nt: TGTGCCAGCTCCGCCCAGGGGGGCCCAGCGGGGGGCTACTACAATGAGCAGTTCTTC
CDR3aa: CASSAQGGPAGGYYNEQFF

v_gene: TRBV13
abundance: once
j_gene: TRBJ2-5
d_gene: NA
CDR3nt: TGTGCCAGCAGCCCCCGGACATTACAAGAGACCCAGTACTTC
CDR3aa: CASSPRTLQETQYF

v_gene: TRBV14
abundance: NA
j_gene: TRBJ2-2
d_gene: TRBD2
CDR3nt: TGTGCCAGCAGCCCGGAGAGCCTAGCGGGAGTCGGGGAGCTGTTTTTT
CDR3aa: CASSPESLAGVGELFF

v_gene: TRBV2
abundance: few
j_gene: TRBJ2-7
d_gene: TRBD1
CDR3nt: TGTGCCAGCGACCGGGACAGAGGTTCCTACGAGCAGTACTTC
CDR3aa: CASDRDRGSYEQYF

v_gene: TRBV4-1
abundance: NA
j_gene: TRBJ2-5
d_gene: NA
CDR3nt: TGCGCCAGCAGCCAAGATAACGCCCAGAAAGAGACCCAGTACTTC
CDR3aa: CASSQDNAQKETQYF

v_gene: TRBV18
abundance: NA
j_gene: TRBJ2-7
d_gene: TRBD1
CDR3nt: TGTGCCAGCTCACAGTACATACCGGGACAGGCCTACGAGCAGTACTTC
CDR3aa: CASSQYIPGQAYEQYF

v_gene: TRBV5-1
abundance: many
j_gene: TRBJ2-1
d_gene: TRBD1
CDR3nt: TGCGCCAGCAGCGTACAGGGGGAAGACAATGAGCAGTTCTTC
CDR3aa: CASSVQGEDNEQFF

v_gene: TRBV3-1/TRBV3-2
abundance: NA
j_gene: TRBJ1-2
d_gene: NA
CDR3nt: TGTGCCAGCAGCCCGAGCGGGGGGCGCCTGGGAGGCTACACCTTC
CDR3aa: CASSPSGGRLGGYTF

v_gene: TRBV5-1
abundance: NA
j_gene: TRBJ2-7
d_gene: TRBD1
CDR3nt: TGCGCCAGCAGCGGGGGAACAGGGGGAGGTTCCTACGAGCAGTACTTC
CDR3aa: CASSGGTGGGSYEQYF

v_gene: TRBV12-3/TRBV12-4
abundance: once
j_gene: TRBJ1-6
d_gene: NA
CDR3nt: TGTGCCAGCAGTTTATACAGGGCGGCCCTCCACTTT
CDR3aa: CASSLYRAALHF

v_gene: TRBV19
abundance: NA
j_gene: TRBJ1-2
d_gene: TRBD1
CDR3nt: TGTGCCAGTAAAAGGGGACAGGGACAGAACTATGGCTACACCTTC
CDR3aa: CASKRGQGQNYGYTF

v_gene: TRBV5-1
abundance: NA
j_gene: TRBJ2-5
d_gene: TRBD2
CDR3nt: TGCGCCAGCAGCTTGGCCGGGAGGGGGGCGGCGCGAGAGACCCAGTACTTC
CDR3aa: CASSLAGRGAARETQYF

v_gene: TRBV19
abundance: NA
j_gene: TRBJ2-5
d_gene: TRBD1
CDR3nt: TGTGCCAGTAGTATAAAGGGACAGCTTTTGGAGACCCAGTACTTC
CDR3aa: CASSIKGQLLETQYF

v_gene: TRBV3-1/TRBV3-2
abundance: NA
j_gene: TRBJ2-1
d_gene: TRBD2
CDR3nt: TGTGCCAGCCTACTAGCGGGGGGGCCCGATGAGCAGTTCTTC
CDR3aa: CASLLAGGPDEQFF

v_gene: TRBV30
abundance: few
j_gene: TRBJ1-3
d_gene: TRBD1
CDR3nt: TGTGCCTGGAGGCCGAAAGGGGACAGAGGAAACACCATATATTTT
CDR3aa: CAWRPKGDRGNTIYF

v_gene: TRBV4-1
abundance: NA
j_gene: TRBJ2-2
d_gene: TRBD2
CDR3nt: TGCGCCAGCAGCCCCCTAGGACTAGCGGGGGGGGGCGGGGAGCTGTTTTTT
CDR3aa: CASSPLGLAGGGGELFF

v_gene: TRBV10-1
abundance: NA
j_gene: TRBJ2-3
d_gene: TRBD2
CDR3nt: TGCGCCAGCAGGGATAGCGGGCTCTCAGATACGCAGTATTTT
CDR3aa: CASRDSGLSDTQYF

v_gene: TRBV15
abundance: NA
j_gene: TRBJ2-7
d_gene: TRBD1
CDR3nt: TGTGCCACCAGCAGGTCCTCAGGGGGCTACGAGCAGTACTTC
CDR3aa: CATSRSSGGYEQYF

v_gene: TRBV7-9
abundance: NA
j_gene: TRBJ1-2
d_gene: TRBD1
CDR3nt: TGTGCCAGCAGCTTAACCGGACAGGGGGCGCGAGGCTACACCTTC
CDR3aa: CASSLTGQGARGYTF

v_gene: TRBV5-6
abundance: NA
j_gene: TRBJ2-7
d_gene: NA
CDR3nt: TGTGCCAGCAGCATTGGAGGTGGCCGGTACGAGCAGTACTTC
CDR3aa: CASSIGGGRYEQYF

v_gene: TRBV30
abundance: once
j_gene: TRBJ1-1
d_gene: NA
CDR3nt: TGTGCCTGGACCCCAGGGGCGGTGGGCACTGAAGCTTTCTTT
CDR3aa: CAWTPGAVGTEAFF

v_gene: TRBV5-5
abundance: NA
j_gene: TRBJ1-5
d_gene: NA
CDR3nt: TGTGCCAGCAGCTTGAAATTGGCGGGGTTAAGCAATCAGCCCCAGCATTTT
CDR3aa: CASSLKLAGLSNQPQHF

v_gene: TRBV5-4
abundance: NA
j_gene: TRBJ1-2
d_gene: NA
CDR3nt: TGTGCCAGCAGCTTAGGTGGGGCCTCTAGGGGCTATGGCTACACCTTC
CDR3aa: CASSLGGASRGYGYTF

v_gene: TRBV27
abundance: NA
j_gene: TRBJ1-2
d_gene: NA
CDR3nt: TGTGCCAGCAGTTTTGGGAGGGAGTACTCCTATGGCTACACCTTC
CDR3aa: CASSFGREYSYGYTF

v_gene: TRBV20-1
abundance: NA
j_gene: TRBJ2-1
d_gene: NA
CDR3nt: TGCAGTGCTAGAGATTCTAGCGTGGCGTTCTTC
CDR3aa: CSARDSSVAFF

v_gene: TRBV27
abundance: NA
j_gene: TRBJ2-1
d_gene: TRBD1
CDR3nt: TGTGCCAGCAGTTTAACCGACAGGGGATACCACTCCTACAATGAGCAGTTCTTC
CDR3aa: CASSLTDRGYHSYNEQFF

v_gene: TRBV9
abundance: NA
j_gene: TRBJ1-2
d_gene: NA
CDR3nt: TGTGCCAGCAGCGTAGGGGCCGAGCCGGCTAACTATGGCTACACCTTC
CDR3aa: CASSVGAEPANYGYTF

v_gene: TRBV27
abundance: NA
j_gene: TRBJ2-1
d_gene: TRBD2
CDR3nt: TGTGCCAGCTCTAGCGGGGGGGTTAACAATGAGCAGTTCTTC
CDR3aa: CASSSGGVNNEQFF

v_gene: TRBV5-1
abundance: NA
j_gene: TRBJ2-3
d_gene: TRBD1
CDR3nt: TGCGCCAGCAGCAGACAGGGGACAGATACGCAGTATTTT
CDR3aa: CASSRQGTDTQYF

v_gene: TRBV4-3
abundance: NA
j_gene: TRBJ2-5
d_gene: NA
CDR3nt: TGCGCCAGCAGCCAAGATCTTGGAGGGGAAGGGCCGCAAGAGACCCAGTACTTC
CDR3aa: CASSQDLGGEGPQETQYF

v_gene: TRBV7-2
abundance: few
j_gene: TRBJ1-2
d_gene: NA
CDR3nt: TGTGCCAGCAGCTTAGAGGGGCACAGAACCCACTGGGGCTATGGCTACACCTTC
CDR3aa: CASSLEGHRTHWGYGYTF

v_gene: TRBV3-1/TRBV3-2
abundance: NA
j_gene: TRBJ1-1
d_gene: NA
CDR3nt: TGTGCCAGCAGCCAAAGGGGCGGACGGTCGAACACTGAAGCTTTCTTT
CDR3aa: CASSQRGGRSNTEAFF

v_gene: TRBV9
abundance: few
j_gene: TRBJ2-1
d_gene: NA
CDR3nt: TGTGCCAGCAGCGTAGAAGGACAGTTTGGGGAGCAGTTCTTC
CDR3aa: CASSVEGQFGEQFF

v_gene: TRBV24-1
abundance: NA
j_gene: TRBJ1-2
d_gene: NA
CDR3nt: TGTGCCACCACGGGTTATGGCTACACCTTC
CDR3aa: CATTGYGYTF

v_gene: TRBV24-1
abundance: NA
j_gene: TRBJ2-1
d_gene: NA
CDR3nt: TGTGCCACCCAGGGGGGCTCCTACAATGAGCAGTTCTTC
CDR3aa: CATQGGSYNEQFF

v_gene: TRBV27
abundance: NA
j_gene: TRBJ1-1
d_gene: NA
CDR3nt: TGTGCCAGCAGTTTAAACAGGGCTTCCTCAGCTTTCTTT
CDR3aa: CASSLNRASSAFF

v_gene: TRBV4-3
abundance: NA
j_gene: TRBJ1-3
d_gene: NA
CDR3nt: TGCGCCAGCAGCCAAGTCGCCGCAGGGTTCTCTGGAAACACCATATATTTT
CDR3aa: CASSQVAAGFSGNTIYF

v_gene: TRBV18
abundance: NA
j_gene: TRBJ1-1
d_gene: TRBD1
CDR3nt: TGTGCCAGCTCAGTACAGACAGGGGTTGAAGCTTTCTTT
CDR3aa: CASSVQTGVEAFF

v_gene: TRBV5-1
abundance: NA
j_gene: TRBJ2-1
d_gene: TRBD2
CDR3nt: TGCGCCAGCAGCCTTCGAGCGGGGGGTTTTCAATATGAGCAGTTCTTC
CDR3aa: CASSLRAGGFQYEQFF

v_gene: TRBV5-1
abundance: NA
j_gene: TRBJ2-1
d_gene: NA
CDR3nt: TGCGCCAGCAGCTCCTTGGGGGGACCCTCCTACAATGAGCAGTTCTTC
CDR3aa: CASSSLGGPSYNEQFF

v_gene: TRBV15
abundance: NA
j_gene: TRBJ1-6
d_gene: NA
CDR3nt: TGTGCCACCAGCAGAGATAGCGGGGCAGGCTCACCCCTCCACTTT
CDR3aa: CATSRDSGAGSPLHF